This T cell receptor (beta chain) is drawn from a study of OX40 agonist ivuxolimab in advanced cancers. Clones were read by immunoSEQ multiplex PCR, and TCRdb kept only the in-frame ones, dropping some. The table records approximately 79,000 clones, around 87% of them present only once. A note on this clone: Antigen: not known.

Findings and caveats of the study: Researchers did not establish what antigens the expanded peripheral T cells target. Expanded clones were, on average, more numerous among CD8+ T cells than CD4+.

This TCR came from an adult with an advanced solid tumor such as melanoma, head and neck, liver or kidney cancer. The source material was CD4+ or CD8+ T cells sorted from blood, sampled in a trial of the OX40 agonist ivuxolimab.

The CDR3 DNA reads TGTGCCAGCAGCCCTGGGTGGGGCCTAGCCAAAAACATTCAGTACTTC. It is translated as CASSPGWGLAKNIQYF. The chain couples TRBV9 to TRBJ2-4; possible D gene TRBD1, 5 bases. V lost 4 bases to trimming and J lost 0 bases, with 14 bases between them. The CDR3 is made up of 16 amino acids. Germline assignment: CDR1 SGDLS and CDR2 YYNGEE.